This T cell receptor (beta chain) derives from a study of blood T cell repertoires in COVID-19. Study-wide background: Spain, Italy and the United States supplied samples that represented acute and convalescent COVID-19. T cells, B-cell-depleted T cells, or PBMCs supplied cDNA or gDNA.

In the authors' workflow: Amplification of reference gene primers was used by the study to estimate nucleated cell counts. Method: immunoSEQ multiplex PCR; TCRdb's copy keeps in-frame clones and lacks some. V, J and clone size derive from that table, while D and trimming were established from the DNA sequence. The profile covers fewer than 100,000 clones, with 91% appearing a single time and about 2% taken by the ten largest. The receptor comes from a woman aged 50 to 60 in a cohort sampled during active COVID-19. Material: peripheral blood.

The CDR3 is CASSQGAEDGYTF. The CDR3 DNA reads TGTGCCAGCAGCCAGGGGGCTGAAGATGGCTACACCTTC. The chain recombines TRBV3-1 (or the pseudogene TRBV3-2) with TRBJ1-2, with D perhaps TRBD1 (6 bases). Germline CDR1 is LGHDT and CDR2 is YNNKEL (reference sequence). The CDR3 is 13 amino acids. The germline V and J ends were trimmed by 3 bases and 6 bases, with 11 bases remaining between them.